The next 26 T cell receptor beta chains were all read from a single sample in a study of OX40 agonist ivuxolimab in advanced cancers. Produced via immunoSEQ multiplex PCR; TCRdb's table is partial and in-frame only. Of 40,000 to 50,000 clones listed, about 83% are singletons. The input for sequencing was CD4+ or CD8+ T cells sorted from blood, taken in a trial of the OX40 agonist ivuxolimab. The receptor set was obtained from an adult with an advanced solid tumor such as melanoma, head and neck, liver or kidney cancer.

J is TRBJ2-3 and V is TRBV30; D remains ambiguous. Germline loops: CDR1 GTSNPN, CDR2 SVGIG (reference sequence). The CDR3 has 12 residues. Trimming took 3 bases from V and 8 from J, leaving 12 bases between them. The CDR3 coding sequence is TGTGCCTGGAGCTTGGAAACGGGTACGCAGTATTTT. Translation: CAWSLETGTQYF.

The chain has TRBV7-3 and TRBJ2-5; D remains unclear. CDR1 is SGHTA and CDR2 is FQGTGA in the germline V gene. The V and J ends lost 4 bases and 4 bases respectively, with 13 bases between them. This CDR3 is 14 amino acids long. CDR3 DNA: TGTGCCAGCAGCTACAACGGACCGGCAGAGACCCAGTACTTC. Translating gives CASSYNGPAETQYF.

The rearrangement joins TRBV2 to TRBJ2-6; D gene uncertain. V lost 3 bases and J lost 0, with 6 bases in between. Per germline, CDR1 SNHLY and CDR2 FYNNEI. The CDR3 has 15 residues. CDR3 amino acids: CASSDLTSGANVLTF. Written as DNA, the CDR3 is TGTGCCAGCAGTGATTTGACCTCTGGGGCCAACGTCCTGACTTTC.

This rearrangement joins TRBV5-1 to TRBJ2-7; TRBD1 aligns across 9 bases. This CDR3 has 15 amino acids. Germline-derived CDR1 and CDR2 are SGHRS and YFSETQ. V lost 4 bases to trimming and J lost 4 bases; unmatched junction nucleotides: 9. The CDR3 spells CASSRGQGLGYEQYF. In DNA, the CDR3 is TGCGCCAGCAGCCGTGGACAGGGGTTGGGTTACGAGCAGTACTTC.

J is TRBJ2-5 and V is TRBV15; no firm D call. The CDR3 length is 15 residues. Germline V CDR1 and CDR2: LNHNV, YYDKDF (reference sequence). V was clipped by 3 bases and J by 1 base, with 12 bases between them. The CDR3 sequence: CATSSFGRTQETQYF. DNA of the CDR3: TGTGCCACCAGCAGCTTTGGACGGACCCAAGAGACCCAGTACTTC.

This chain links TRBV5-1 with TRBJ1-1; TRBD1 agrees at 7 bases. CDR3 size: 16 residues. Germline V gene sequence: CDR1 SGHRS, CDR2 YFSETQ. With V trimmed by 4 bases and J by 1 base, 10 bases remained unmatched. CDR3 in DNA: TGCGCCAGCAGCACAAACTATAACAGGGGGAACACTGAAGCTTTCTTT. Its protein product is CASSTNYNRGNTEAFF.

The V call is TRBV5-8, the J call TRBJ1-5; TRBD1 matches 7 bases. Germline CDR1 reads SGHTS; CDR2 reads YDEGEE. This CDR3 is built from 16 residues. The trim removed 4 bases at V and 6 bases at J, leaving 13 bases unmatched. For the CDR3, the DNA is TGTGCCAGCAGCAAAGGACAGGCAGGAGTCGGTCAGCCCCAGCATTTT. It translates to CASSKGQAGVGQPQHF. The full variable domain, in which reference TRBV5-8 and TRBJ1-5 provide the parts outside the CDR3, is EAGVTQSPTHLIKTRGQQATLRCSPISGHTSVYWYQQALGLGLQFLLWYDEGEERNRGNFPPRFSGRQFPNYSSELNVNALELEDSALYLCASSKGQAGVGQPQHFGDGTRLSIL.

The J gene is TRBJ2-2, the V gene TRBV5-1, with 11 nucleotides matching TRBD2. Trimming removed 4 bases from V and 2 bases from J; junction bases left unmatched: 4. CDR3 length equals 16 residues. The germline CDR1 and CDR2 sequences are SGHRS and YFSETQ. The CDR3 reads CASSQTSGDNTGELFF. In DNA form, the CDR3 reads TGCGCCAGCAGCCAGACTAGCGGGGACAACACCGGGGAGCTGTTTTTT.

CDR3 DNA sequence: TGTGCCAGCTCACCGCCAGGGGTTTTCGACAATGAGCAGTTCTTC. Protein: CASSPPGVFDNEQFF. J is TRBJ2-1 and V is TRBV18, with a tentative D call TRBD1 (6 bases). Per germline, CDR1 KGHSH and CDR2 LQKENI. V was clipped by 3 bases and J by 5 bases, with 14 bases between them. There are 15 residues in the CDR3.

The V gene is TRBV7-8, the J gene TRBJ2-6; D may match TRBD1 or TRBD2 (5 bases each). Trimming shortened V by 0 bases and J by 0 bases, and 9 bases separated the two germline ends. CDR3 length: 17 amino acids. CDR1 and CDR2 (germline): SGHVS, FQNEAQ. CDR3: CASSLAGPVSGANVLTF. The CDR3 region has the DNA TGTGCCAGCAGCTTAGCGGGACCGGTCTCTGGGGCCAACGTCCTGACTTTC.

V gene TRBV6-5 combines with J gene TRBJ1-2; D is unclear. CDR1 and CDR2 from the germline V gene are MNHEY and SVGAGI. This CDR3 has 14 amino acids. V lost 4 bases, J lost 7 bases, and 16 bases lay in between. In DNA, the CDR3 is TGTGCCAGCAGTTTTTCACGGGCATCGGGTGGCTACACCTTC. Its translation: CASSFSRASGGYTF.

This chain's CDR3 is CASSWSGALQETQYF. In DNA form, the CDR3 reads TGCGCCAGCAGCTGGAGCGGGGCCCTTCAAGAGACCCAGTACTTC. This rearrangement joins TRBV5-1 to TRBJ2-5; 7 bases are a match to TRBD2. Germline values: CDR1 SGHRS, CDR2 YFSETQ. V was pared by 3 bases and J by 2 bases, with 7 bases of the junction left unmatched. This CDR3 is built from 15 residues.

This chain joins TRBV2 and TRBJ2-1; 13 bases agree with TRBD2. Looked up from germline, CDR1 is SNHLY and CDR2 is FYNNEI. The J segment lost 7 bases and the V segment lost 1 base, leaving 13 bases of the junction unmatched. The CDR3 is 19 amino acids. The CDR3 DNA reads TGTGCCAGCAGTGAAGAAGGGACTAGCGGGGATCAATCGGGGAATGAGCAGTTCTTC. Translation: CASSEEGTSGDQSGNEQFF.

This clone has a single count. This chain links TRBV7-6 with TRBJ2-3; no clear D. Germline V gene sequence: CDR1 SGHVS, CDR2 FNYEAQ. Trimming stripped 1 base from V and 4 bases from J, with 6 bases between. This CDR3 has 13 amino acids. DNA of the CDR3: TGTGCCAGCAGCTTAGTATCGTCAGATACGCAGTATTTT. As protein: CASSLVSSDTQYF. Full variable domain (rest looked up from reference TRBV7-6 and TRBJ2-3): GAGVSQSPRYKVTKRGQDVALRCDPISGHVSLYWYRQALGQGPEFLTYFNYEAQQDKSGLPNDRFSAERPEGSISTLTIQRTEQRDSAMYRCASSLVSSDTQYFGPGTRLTVL.

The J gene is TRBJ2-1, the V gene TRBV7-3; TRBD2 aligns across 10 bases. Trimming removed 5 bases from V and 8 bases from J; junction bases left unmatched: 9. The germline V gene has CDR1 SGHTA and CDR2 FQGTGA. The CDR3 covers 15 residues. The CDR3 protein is CASSPRLAGGDEQFF. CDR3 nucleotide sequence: TGTGCCAGCAGCCCCCGACTAGCGGGTGGGGATGAGCAGTTCTTC.

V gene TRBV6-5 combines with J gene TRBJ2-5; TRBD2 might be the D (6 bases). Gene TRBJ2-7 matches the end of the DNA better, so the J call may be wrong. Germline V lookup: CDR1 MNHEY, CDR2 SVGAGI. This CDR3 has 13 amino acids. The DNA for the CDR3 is TGTGCCAGCAGTTACCCGGGAGCCTACGAGCAGTACTTC. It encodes CASSYPGAYEQYF.

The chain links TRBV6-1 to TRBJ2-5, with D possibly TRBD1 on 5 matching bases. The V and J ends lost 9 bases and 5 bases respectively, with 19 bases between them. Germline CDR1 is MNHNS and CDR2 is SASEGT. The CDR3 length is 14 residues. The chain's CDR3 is CASQVKVGVETQYF. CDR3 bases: TGTGCCAGTCAAGTTAAGGTAGGGGTGGAGACCCAGTACTTC.

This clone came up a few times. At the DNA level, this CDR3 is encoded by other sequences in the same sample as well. CDR3: CASSLAGSGGAEETQYF. The CDR3 region has the DNA TGCGCCAGCAGCTTGGCAGGTAGCGGGGGGGCAGAAGAGACCCAGTACTTC. The genes are TRBV5-1 and TRBJ2-5, with 11 bases that match TRBD2. The CDR3 has 17 residues. Germline V gene lookup returns CDR1 SGHRS and CDR2 YFSETQ. Trimming removed 0 bases from V and 3 bases from J; junction bases left unmatched: 7. The full variable domain, rest sourced from reference TRBV5-1 and TRBJ2-5, is KAGVTQTPRYLIKTRGQQVTLSCSPISGHRSVSWYQQTPGQGLQFLFEYFSETQRNKGNFPGRFSGRQFSNSRSEMNVSTLELGDSALYLCASSLAGSGGAEETQYFGPGTRLLVL.

In DNA form, the CDR3 reads TGTGCCAGCAGCGGGGGGACTAGCGGGATGAACACCGGGGAGCTGTTTTTT. Encoded protein: CASSGGTSGMNTGELFF. V gene TRBV9 combines with J gene TRBJ2-2; 13 bases line up with TRBD2. J gave up 1 base and V 3 bases, and 3 bases lay outside the gene matches. This CDR3 has 17 amino acids. Germline CDR1 reads SGDLS; CDR2 reads YYNGEE.

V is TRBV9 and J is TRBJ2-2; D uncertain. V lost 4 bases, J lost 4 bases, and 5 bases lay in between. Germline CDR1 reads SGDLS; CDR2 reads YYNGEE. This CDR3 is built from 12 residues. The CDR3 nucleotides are TGTGCCAGCAGCATTGCCACCGGGGAGCTGTTTTTT. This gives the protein CASSIATGELFF.

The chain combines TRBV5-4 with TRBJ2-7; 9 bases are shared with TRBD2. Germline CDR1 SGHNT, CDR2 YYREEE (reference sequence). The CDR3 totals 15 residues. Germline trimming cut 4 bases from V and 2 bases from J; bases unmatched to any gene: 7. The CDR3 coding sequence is TGTGCCAGCAGCCCTTACGGGACTAGCACCTACGAGCAGTACTTC. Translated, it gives CASSPYGTSTYEQYF. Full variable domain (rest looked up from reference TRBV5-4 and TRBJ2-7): ETGVTQSPTHLIKTRGQQVTLRCSSQSGHNTVSWYQQALGQGPQFIFQYYREEENGRGNFPPRFSGLQFPNYSSELNVNALELDDSALYLCASSPYGTSTYEQYFGPGTRLTVT.

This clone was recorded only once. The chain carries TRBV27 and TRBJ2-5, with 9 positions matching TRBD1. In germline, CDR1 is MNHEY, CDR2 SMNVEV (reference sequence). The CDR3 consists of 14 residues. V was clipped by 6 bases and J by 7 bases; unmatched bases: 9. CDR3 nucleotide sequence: TGTGCCAGCAGAACAAGCGACAGGGGGGGGACCCAGTACTTC. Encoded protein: CASRTSDRGGTQYF.

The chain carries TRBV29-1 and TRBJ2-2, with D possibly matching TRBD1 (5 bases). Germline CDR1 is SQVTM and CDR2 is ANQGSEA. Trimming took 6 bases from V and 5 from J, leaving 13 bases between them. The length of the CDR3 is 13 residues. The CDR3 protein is CSVIGVVTGELFF. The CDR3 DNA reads TGCAGCGTAATAGGGGTGGTTACCGGGGAGCTGTTTTTT.

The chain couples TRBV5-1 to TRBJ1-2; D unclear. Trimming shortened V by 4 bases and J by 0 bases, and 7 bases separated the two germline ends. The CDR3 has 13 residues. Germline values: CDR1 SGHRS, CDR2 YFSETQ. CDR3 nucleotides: TGCGCCAGCAGCATGGACGCTAACTATGGCTACACCTTC. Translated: CASSMDANYGYTF.

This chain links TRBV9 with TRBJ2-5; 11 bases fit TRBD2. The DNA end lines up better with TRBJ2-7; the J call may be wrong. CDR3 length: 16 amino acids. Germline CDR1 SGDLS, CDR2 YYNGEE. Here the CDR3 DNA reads TGTGCCAGCAGCGCTACCGGGACTAGCGGTGCCTACGAGCAGTACTTC. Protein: CASSATGTSGAYEQYF.

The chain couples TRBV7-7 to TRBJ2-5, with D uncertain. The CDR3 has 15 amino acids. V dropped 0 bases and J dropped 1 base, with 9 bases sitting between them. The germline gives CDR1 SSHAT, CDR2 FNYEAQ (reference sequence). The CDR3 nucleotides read TGTGCCAGCAGCTTAGCACCGGACCCCCAAGAGACCCAGTACTTC. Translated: CASSLAPDPQETQYF.